This TCR beta chain was profiled in a study of T cells in Graves' hyperthyroidism and ophthalmopathy. The investigators amplified TCR beta CDR3 regions from RNA transcripts. When the TCR CDR3 underwent first-round RT-PCR, the HTBI primer set was used. TCRdb reprocessed the multiplex PCR reads via MiXCR and lists one record per CDR3 protein. The sample holds 480,000 or so distinct CDR3 sequences, 46% seen once. Exclusion of patients followed from uncontrolled infection, other autoimmune disease, pregnancy or lactation. Germline V gives CDR1 SNHLY, CDR2 FYNNEI. Deletions cut 5 bases from V and 1 base from J, with 12 bases between. The CDR3 is 15 residues long. This clonotype was detected a few times.

This TCR was recovered from an adult woman with Graves' disease, either hyperthyroidism or ophthalmopathy (not recorded which). The sequencing input was peripheral blood or thyroid tissue (not recorded which). The J gene is TRBJ1-3, the V gene TRBV2; a possible D gene is TRBD1 (6 bases). The CDR3 spells CASSRNRASGNTIYF. For the CDR3, the DNA is TGTGCCAGCAGTAGAAACAGGGCATCTGGAAACACCATATATTTT.